One sample yielded the 17 T cell receptor beta chains listed below, sequenced in a study of blood T cell repertoires in COVID-19. The method was immunoSEQ multiplex PCR; TCRdb's version includes in-frame clones alone and lacks a portion of them. The sample yields 90,000 to 150,000 clones, less than 90% seen once. The sequencing input was peripheral blood. The origin of the receptors is an elderly man with acute or convalescent COVID-19.

V usage is TRBV5-1 and J usage is TRBJ2-5; weak D call: TRBD2 (6 bases). This CDR3 is 15 amino acids long. V was clipped by 0 bases and J by 6 bases, with 15 bases between them. The germline gives CDR1 SGHRS, CDR2 YFSETQ. CDR3 residues: CASSLVASATQTQYF. The CDR3 bases are TGCGCCAGCAGCTTGGTGGCTAGCGCTACTCAGACCCAGTACTTC.

The CDR3 spells CASSLRGQGPEQYF. DNA of the CDR3: TGTGCCAGCAGCCTTAGGGGACAGGGACCCGAGCAGTACTTC. The chain has TRBV28 and TRBJ2-7, with 9 bases identical to TRBD1. Germline V gene data show CDR1 as MDHEN and CDR2 as SYDVKM. Trimming at V came to 6 bases and at J to 6 bases, leaving 9 bases not matched to a gene. The CDR3 has 14 residues.

The chain joins TRBV5-1 to TRBJ1-1; D is undetermined. This CDR3 has 14 amino acids. Per the germline V gene, CDR1 is SGHRS and CDR2 is YFSETQ. Trimming stripped 3 bases from V and 4 bases from J, with 13 bases between. CDR3 nucleotide sequence: TGCGCCAGCAGCTCTGATGGACTGGGCACTGAAGCTTTCTTT. This sequence encodes CASSSDGLGTEAFF.

J is TRBJ1-5 and V is TRBV16, with 7 bases aligning to TRBD1. The CDR3 runs 15 residues. The ends lost 0 bases at V and 9 bases at J; junction bases unmatched: 8. Germline CDR1 reads KGHSY; CDR2 reads FQNENV. DNA for the CDR3: TGTGCCAGCAGCCAATCCTCGGGAGGGACAGCGCCCCAGCATTTT. It specifies CASSQSSGGTAPQHF.

CDR3 nucleotides: TGCGCCAGCAGCTTGGTTAGCGGAAACCCATACAATGAGCAGTTCTTC. Its translation is CASSLVSGNPYNEQFF. The rearrangement links TRBV5-1 to TRBJ2-1; tentative D call: TRBD2 (6 bases). V shed 0 bases and J shed 4 bases, with 14 bases lying between them. CDR3 size: 16 residues. The germline CDR1 and CDR2 sequences are SGHRS and YFSETQ.

V and J are TRBV5-4 and TRBJ2-2; perhaps TRBD2 as D (6 bases). CDR1 and CDR2 from the germline V gene are SGHNT and YYREEE (reference sequence). The CDR3 sequence is 15 residues long. Trimming removed 1 base at V and 1 base at J, with 8 bases between. The CDR3 reads CASSLYGGNTGELFF. The CDR3 nucleotides are TGTGCCAGCAGCTTGTACGGGGGGAACACCGGGGAGCTGTTTTTT. The full variable domain, completed using reference TRBV5-4 and TRBJ2-2, is ETGVTQSPTHLIKTRGQQVTLRCSSQSGHNTVSWYQQALGQGPQFIFQYYREEENGRGNFPPRFSGLQFPNYSSELNVNALELDDSALYLCASSLYGGNTGELFFGEGSRLTVL.

The chain joins TRBV11-3 to TRBJ2-7, with 15 bases lining up with TRBD2. Per germline, CDR1 SGHNT and CDR2 YENEEA. There are 17 residues in the CDR3. Losses at the gene ends were 3 bases for V and 2 bases for J; bases not matched to a gene: 5. Written as DNA, the CDR3 is TGTGCCAGCAGCTTGGGGACTAGCGGGAGGAAGCCCTACGAGCAGTACTTC. Encoded protein: CASSLGTSGRKPYEQYF. The full variable domain, in which reference TRBV11-3 and TRBJ2-7 provide the parts outside the CDR3, is EAGVVQSPRYKIIEKKQPVAFWCNPISGHNTLYWYLQNLGQGPELLIRYENEEAVDDSQLPKDRFSAERLKGVDSTLKIQPAELGDSAVYLCASSLGTSGRKPYEQYFGPGTRLTVT.

V gene TRBV6-6 combines with J gene TRBJ1-1; D unclear. The CDR3 is 14 residues long. V lost 6 bases, J lost 8 bases, and 19 bases lay in between. Germline V lookup: CDR1 MNHNY, CDR2 SVGAGI (reference sequence). CDR3 residues: CASSHQSSEREAFF. For the CDR3, the DNA is TGTGCCAGCAGCCATCAGTCATCCGAGAGGGAAGCTTTCTTT.

The chain carries TRBV2 and TRBJ1-4, with a weak D call TRBD1 (6 bases). The CDR3 totals 15 residues. Trimming removed 4 bases at V and 4 bases at J, with 13 bases between. Germline assignment: CDR1 SNHLY and CDR2 FYNNEI. The CDR3 DNA follows: TGTGCCAGCAGTGGATGGGGGGGCCTTAATGAAAAACTGTTTTTT. Translated, it gives CASSGWGGLNEKLFF.

In its sample, this clone was seen once. This chain uses TRBV2 with TRBJ2-1, with 9 bases matching TRBD1. Trimming took 8 bases from V and 3 from J; bases not matched to a gene: 8. Germline CDR1 and CDR2: SNHLY and FYNNEI. The CDR3 sequence is 15 residues long. For the CDR3, the DNA is TGTGCCAGCTCACCCCCGGGACAGGGCTACAATGAGCAGTTCTTC. It is translated as CASSPPGQGYNEQFF.

The chain uses TRBV10-2 and TRBJ1-1, with TRBD1 as a possible D gene (5 bases). CDR1 is WSHSY and CDR2 is SAAADI in the germline V gene. This CDR3 region has 16 residues. Trimming left V 1 base short and J 1 base short, with 13 bases between. CDR3 amino acids: CASSELVGPRNTEAFF. CDR3 nucleotides: TGCGCCAGCAGTGAGTTGGTGGGGCCGCGGAACACTGAAGCTTTCTTT.

This clone came up a few times. V is TRBV5-1 and J is TRBJ1-2, with D unclear. V lost 0 bases and J 9 bases, leaving 9 bases between the germline ends. CDR3 size: 12 residues. Germline V CDR1 and CDR2: SGHRS, YFSETQ. The CDR3 here is CASSLAGGRYTF. CDR3 DNA: TGCGCCAGCAGCTTGGCCGGAGGGCGCTACACCTTC. The entire variable domain, with the rest obtained from reference TRBV5-1 and TRBJ1-2, is as follows: KAGVTQTPRYLIKTRGQQVTLSCSPISGHRSVSWYQQTPGQGLQFLFEYFSETQRNKGNFPGRFSGRQFSNSRSEMNVSTLELGDSALYLCASSLAGGRYTFGSGTRLTVV.

Only a few counts were recorded for this clone. V is TRBV27 and J is TRBJ1-1; the D is unclear. From germline, CDR1 is MNHEY and CDR2 SMNVEV (reference sequence). V lost 5 bases and J lost 2, with 12 bases in between. CDR3 length: 14 amino acids. CDR3 sequence: CASSPVTPNTEAFF. CDR3 sequence (DNA): TGTGCCAGCAGTCCCGTGACACCTAACACTGAAGCTTTCTTT.

J is TRBJ2-7 and V is TRBV7-2, with 7 bases matching TRBD2. Germline V gene sequence: CDR1 SGHTA, CDR2 FQGNSA. This CDR3 is 14 amino acids long. V dropped 3 bases and J dropped 7; count of bases not matched to a gene: 9. In DNA, the CDR3 is TGTGCCAGCAGCTTTCGGCGATCAGCGGGAGAGCAGTACTTC. It is translated as CASSFRRSAGEQYF.

V usage is TRBV12-3 or TRBV12-4 and J usage is TRBJ2-1, with TRBD2 identical over 10 bases. The CDR3 contains 13 residues. With 3 bases clipped from V and 8 bases from J, the junction kept 1 base outside the gene matches. The CDR3 loop is CASSFGTSDEQFF. Written as DNA, the CDR3 is TGTGCCAGCAGTTTCGGGACTAGCGATGAGCAGTTCTTC.

The chain recombines TRBV6-5 with TRBJ1-2, with 9 bases identical to TRBD1. Germline loops: CDR1 MNHEY, CDR2 SVGAGI. This CDR3 is 15 amino acids long. V lost 5 bases to trimming and J lost 4 bases; unmatched junction nucleotides: 8. The CDR3 coding sequence is TGTGCCAGCAGTAAACCCGGGACAGGGATCTATGGCTACACCTTC. Its protein product is CASSKPGTGIYGYTF.

The chain is built from TRBV7-8 and TRBJ1-1; possible D gene TRBD1, 6 bases. Trimming took 3 bases from V and 5 from J, leaving 19 bases between them. Per germline, CDR1 SGHVS and CDR2 FQNEAQ. This CDR3 has 16 residues. CDR3 DNA: TGTGCCAGCAGCTTCAGCTCCGGGGGGCCGCGGACTGAAGCTTTCTTT. It yields the protein CASSFSSGGPRTEAFF.